These 26 T cell receptor beta chains were sequenced from one sample in a study of blood T cell repertoires in COVID-19. The table came from immunoSEQ multiplex PCR; TCRdb's copy has only in-frame clones and leaves some out. This sample carries nearly 70,000 clones, 87% of them seen once, and the ten largest clones take about 3.4%. Sequencing input: peripheral blood. Receptor source: a woman aged 50 to 60 with COVID-19, enrolled during active disease.

This chain uses TRBV28 with TRBJ2-2; a weak D match, TRBD2 (6 bases). Deletions cut 4 bases from V and 0 bases from J, with 12 bases between. The CDR3 consists of 16 residues. Per germline, CDR1 MDHEN and CDR2 SYDVKM. CDR3 nucleotide sequence: TGTGCCAGCAGTTCCTCGGGACTCGCGAACACCGGGGAGCTGTTTTTT. Residues: CASSSSGLANTGELFF. The variable domain in full, completed from reference TRBV28 and TRBJ2-2, reads DVKVTQSSRYLVKRTGEKVFLECVQDMDHENMFWYRQDPGLGLRLIYFSYDVKMKEKGDIPEGYSVSREKKERFSLILESASTNQTSMYLCASSSSGLANTGELFFGEGSRLTVL.

This rearrangement joins TRBV7-9 to TRBJ1-2, with 7 bases that match TRBD1. With 3 bases clipped from V and 3 bases from J, the junction kept 1 base outside the gene matches. Germline V gene sequence: CDR1 SEHNR, CDR2 FQNEAQ (reference sequence). The CDR3 runs to 13 residues. The CDR3 sequence is CASSLTGYYGYTF. The CDR3 DNA reads TGTGCCAGCAGCTTGACAGGGTACTATGGCTACACCTTC.

The chain carries TRBV4-2 and TRBJ2-7, with TRBD2 matching 7 bases. V shed 10 bases and J 5 bases; nucleotides not matched to a gene: 11. The CDR3 covers 13 residues. The V gene's germline CDR1 is LGHNA and CDR2 YNFKEQ. This CDR3 reads CATRWSGRDEQYF. CDR3 coding DNA: TGTGCCACCCGGTGGTCGGGGAGGGACGAGCAGTACTTC.

The chain couples TRBV9 to TRBJ2-7, with D hard to call. The CDR3 spans 15 residues. Germline CDR1 SGDLS, CDR2 YYNGEE. V was pared by 0 bases and J by 3 bases, with 13 bases between. The CDR3: CASSVATGYHYEQYF. The CDR3 DNA is TGTGCCAGCAGCGTAGCGACCGGGTACCACTACGAGCAGTACTTC.

The rearrangement joins TRBV9 to TRBJ2-1; 8 bases fit TRBD2. Trimming cost V 0 bases and J 9 bases; bases outside gene matches: 11. The CDR3 is 16 residues long. Germline lookup yields CDR1 SGDLS and CDR2 YYNGEE. The CDR3 nucleotides read TGTGCCAGCAGCGTAGACATAGCGGGGACCAACGGTGAGCAGTTCTTC. Its protein product is CASSVDIAGTNGEQFF.

V usage is TRBV28 and J usage is TRBJ1-4, with D possibly TRBD1 on 5 matching bases. The V end was cut by 5 bases, the J end by 8 bases, with 21 bases between. Germline-derived CDR1 and CDR2 are MDHEN and SYDVKM. The CDR3 length is 16 residues. The CDR3 protein is CASSPIPSGLREKLFF. In DNA, the CDR3 is TGTGCCAGCAGTCCTATCCCCTCGGGACTCAGAGAAAAACTGTTTTTT.

V gene TRBV7-3 combines with J gene TRBJ1-5; no clear D. The CDR3 runs to 13 residues. Trimming took 0 bases from V and 5 from J, leaving 5 bases between them. Germline loops: CDR1 SGHTA, CDR2 FQGTGA. CDR3 amino acids: CASSLTSDQPQHF. CDR3 nucleotides: TGTGCCAGCAGCTTAACGTCGGATCAGCCCCAGCATTTT. Complete variable domain (other parts from reference TRBV7-3 and TRBJ1-5): GAGVSQTPSNKVTEKGKYVELRCDPISGHTALYWYRQSLGQGPEFLIYFQGTGAADDSGLPNDRFFAVRPEGSVSTLKIQRTERGDSAVYLCASSLTSDQPQHFGDGTRLSIL.

CDR3 DNA sequence: TGTGCCAGAACAGGGCTCCGGGGCAATGAGCAGTTCTTC. Translating it yields CARTGLRGNEQFF. This chain joins TRBV27 and TRBJ2-1, with D tentatively TRBD1 (6 bases). V dropped 9 bases and J dropped 6 bases, with 15 bases sitting between them. This CDR3 is built from 13 residues. Germline V CDR1 and CDR2: MNHEY, SMNVEV (reference sequence).

V gene TRBV19 combines with J gene TRBJ1-1; 7 bases are a match to TRBD1. The CDR3 runs 13 residues. The V segment lost 4 bases and the J segment 6 bases; nucleotides outside the gene matches: 5. Germline values: CDR1 LNHDA, CDR2 SQIVND (reference sequence). CDR3 DNA sequence: TGTGCCAGTAGTACAAGACAGGGCGCTGAAGCTTTCTTT. Protein: CASSTRQGAEAFF.

The rearrangement joins TRBV5-4 to TRBJ2-1; 14 bases match TRBD2. CDR3 length equals 17 residues. Germline V gene sequence: CDR1 SGHNT, CDR2 YYREEE (reference sequence). V shed 4 bases and J 6 bases; nucleotides not matched to a gene: 9. The CDR3 here is CASSPARTSGRFNEQFF. CDR3 sequence (DNA): TGTGCCAGCAGCCCCGCCCGGACTAGCGGGAGGTTCAATGAGCAGTTCTTC.

This chain connects TRBV4-1 to TRBJ2-5, with 9 bases that match TRBD1. The CDR3 length is 13 residues. V dropped 4 bases and J dropped 4; count of bases not matched to a gene: 1. Per the germline V gene, CDR1 is MGHRA and CDR2 is YSYEKL. The DNA for the CDR3 is TGCGCCAGCAGCCGGACAGGGGTAGAGACCCAGTACTTC. This translates into CASSRTGVETQYF.

V and J are TRBV29-1 and TRBJ2-1; D gene uncertain. The germline V gene encodes CDR1 SQVTM and CDR2 ANQGSEA. The V gene lost 0 bases and the J gene lost 5 bases, with 8 bases spanning the gap. The CDR3 has 13 amino acids. The CDR3 region is CSVEDGSDNEQFF. As DNA, the CDR3 is TGCAGCGTTGAAGATGGCAGCGACAATGAGCAGTTCTTC.

This clone was recorded once. The V call is TRBV24-1, the J call TRBJ2-3, with D unclear. V was shortened by 6 bases and J by 0 bases, with 9 bases between the two germline ends. The CDR3 length is 14 residues. CDR1 and CDR2 (germline): KGHDR, SFDVKD. CDR3 region: CATSPGTSTDTQYF. The CDR3 DNA is TGTGCCACCAGTCCCGGTACTAGCACAGATACGCAGTATTTT.

This CDR3 reads CSVTGGAGLEAFF. As DNA, the CDR3 is TGCAGCGTTACAGGGGGCGCCGGCCTTGAAGCTTTCTTT. The chain employs TRBV29-1 and TRBJ1-1; TRBD1 agrees at 9 bases. CDR1 is SQVTM, CDR2 ANQGSEA, per germline. V shed 5 bases, J shed 7 bases, and the junction held 8 bases outside the gene matches. There are 13 residues in the CDR3.

The gene calls are TRBV5-6 and TRBJ2-1; TRBD2 matches at 10 bases. Unmatched junction bases numbered 9, after V lost 4 bases and J lost 8 bases. CDR3 length equals 15 residues. Germline V CDR1 and CDR2: SGHDT, YYEEEE. For the CDR3, the DNA is TGTGCCAGCAGCCGCAGAGCGGGAGGGGGGGATGAGCAGTTCTTC. Translating gives CASSRRAGGGDEQFF.

The rearrangement links TRBV19 to TRBJ2-7; possible D gene TRBD2, 6 bases. The CDR3 is 17 amino acids. The V end was cut by 1 base, the J end by 2 bases, with 18 bases between. Germline CDR1 and CDR2: LNHDA and SQIVND (reference sequence). The CDR3 DNA follows: TGTGCCAGTAGTATAGCCCTGGGGGGAGAGATACCCTACGAGCAGTACTTC. Its translation: CASSIALGGEIPYEQYF.

This clone was picked up one time. The chain joins TRBV9 to TRBJ2-2; D unresolved. The V gene's germline CDR1 is SGDLS and CDR2 YYNGEE. This CDR3 has 16 residues. Trimming took off 0 bases at V and 4 bases at J, with 13 bases between the two ends. The CDR3 region has the DNA TGTGCCAGCAGCGTAGGGCCCGGGTTGGGCACCGGGGAGCTGTTTTTT. Encoded protein: CASSVGPGLGTGELFF.

The J gene is TRBJ2-2, the V gene TRBV19; the match to TRBD1 covers 10 bases. This CDR3 is 16 amino acids long. Germline-derived CDR1 and CDR2 are LNHDA and SQIVND (reference sequence). After removal of 9 bases from V and 6 bases from J, the junction contained 13 bases not matched to a gene. CDR3 nucleotides: TGTGCCAGCTCCGTGCCCGGGACAGGGGTAGCCGGGGAGCTGTTTTTT. It translates to CASSVPGTGVAGELFF.

The V gene is TRBV5-4, the J gene TRBJ2-4; 8 bases line up with TRBD1. The CDR3 is 16 amino acids. Germline V lookup: CDR1 SGHNT, CDR2 YYREEE (reference sequence). Trimming removed 5 bases from V and 0 bases from J; junction bases left unmatched: 7. In DNA form, the CDR3 reads TGTGCCAGCAGTTTTGGGACAGGTCGAGCCAAAAACATTCAGTACTTC. It specifies CASSFGTGRAKNIQYF.

The genes are TRBV28 and TRBJ1-1; D is ambiguous. The CDR3 has 11 residues. Trimming cost V 3 bases and J 7 bases, with 6 bases left between them. Germline lookup yields CDR1 MDHEN and CDR2 SYDVKM. As DNA, the CDR3 is TGTGCCAGCAGTTTGGCCAATGAAGCTTTCTTT. Protein product: CASSLANEAFF.

The chain uses TRBV4-3 and TRBJ2-3; D is uncertain. V was clipped by 8 bases and J by 0 bases, with 15 bases between them. The CDR3 length is 15 residues. Per the germline V gene, CDR1 is LGHNA and CDR2 is YSLEER. The CDR3 loop is CASSLADTSTDTQYF. CDR3 DNA sequence: TGCGCCAGCTCCCTTGCCGATACTAGCACAGATACGCAGTATTTT.

The chain combines TRBV7-9 with TRBJ1-5; perhaps TRBD1 as D (6 bases). CDR1 and CDR2 from the germline V gene are SEHNR and FQNEAQ (reference sequence). V dropped 1 base and J dropped 4 bases, with 14 bases sitting between them. The length of the CDR3 is 16 residues. CDR3 nucleotide sequence: TGTGCCAGCAGCTTAGGAGGGGGGGCTTCTAATCAGCCCCAGCATTTT. This translates into CASSLGGGASNQPQHF.

The chain has TRBV7-2 and TRBJ2-2, with 11 bases lining up with TRBD2. The germline CDR1 and CDR2 sequences are SGHTA and FQGNSA. The CDR3 is 15 amino acids. The V gene end was trimmed by 5 bases and the J gene end by 5 bases; junction bases not matched to a gene: 4. The CDR3 loop reads CASSPTSGITGELFF. Written as DNA, the CDR3 is TGTGCCAGCAGCCCGACTAGCGGGATAACCGGGGAGCTGTTTTTT.

This chain links TRBV27 with TRBJ2-1, with a weak D call TRBD2 (5 bases). Germline assignment: CDR1 MNHEY and CDR2 SMNVEV (reference sequence). The CDR3 is made up of 13 amino acids. V dropped 2 bases and J dropped 7 bases, with 9 bases sitting between them. The CDR3 spells CASSLTRSNEQFF. As DNA, the CDR3 is TGTGCCAGCAGTTTAACTAGAAGTAATGAGCAGTTCTTC.

The rearrangement uses TRBV5-1 and TRBJ2-4, with 10 bases lining up with TRBD1. CDR1 SGHRS and CDR2 YFSETQ come from the germline V gene. V lost 5 bases, J lost 8 bases, and 16 bases stayed unmatched. The CDR3 contains 17 residues. The CDR3 sequence is CASSLQGDRGRWDIQYF. In nucleotides, the CDR3 is TGCGCCAGCAGTCTGCAGGGGGACAGGGGTCGGTGGGACATTCAGTACTTC. The full variable domain, with the rest looked up from reference TRBV5-1 and TRBJ2-4, is KAGVTQTPRYLIKTRGQQVTLSCSPISGHRSVSWYQQTPGQGLQFLFEYFSETQRNKGNFPGRFSGRQFSNSRSEMNVSTLELGDSALYLCASSLQGDRGRWDIQYFGAGTRLSVL.

V is TRBV6-6 and J is TRBJ1-1; D might be TRBD1 (5 bases). The CDR3 covers 11 residues. Germline CDR1 reads MNHNY; CDR2 reads SVGAGI (reference sequence). The CDR3 nucleotides are TGTCAGGCAGGGTGGAACACTGAAGCTTTCTTT. Its translation is CQAGWNTEAFF.